This TCR beta chain was retrieved from a study of T cell therapy after organ transplantation. This CDR3 spans 13 amino acids. Germline CDR1 is SGHDT and CDR2 is YYEEEE. Described time point: 20-29 weeks after completion of therapy. Here immunoSEQ multiplex PCR was the method, and the copy in TCRdb shows in-frame clones only, minus some. The sample lists around 15,000 clones, approximately 83% seen once, with 31% in the top ten. To note about this clone: No antigen is known for it.

The input for sequencing was CD8+ T cells from blood, taken after autologous CMV-specific T cell therapy. This chain joins TRBV5-6 and TRBJ2-5; possibly TRBD1 for D (6 bases). The J call is doubtful: the DNA matches TRBJ2-7 better. The source of this sequence is a human patient who had received a solid organ transplant and had CMV disease. Certain T cells may be donor cells from the graft. The CDR3 is CASSTGTLYEQYF. CDR3 coding DNA: TGTGCCAGCAGCACCGGGACATTATACGAGCAGTACTTC.